What follows describes a single TCR beta chain. CDR3 length equals 16 residues. V lost 4 bases, J lost 2 bases, and 15 bases lay in between. CDR1 is SGHTA and CDR2 is FQGNSA in the germline V gene. This sample stems from a study of blood T cell repertoires in COVID-19. As for the study in general: In each case, the material was cDNA or gDNA derived from T cells, B-cell-depleted T cells, or PBMCs.

Authors' data handling: The assay estimated nucleated cells by amplifying reference gene primers. The data were produced by immunoSEQ multiplex PCR, yet TCRdb's version contains in-frame clones alone and is incomplete. The V and J calls and clone size come from that table; D and trimming were worked out from the DNA. The sample yields about 200,000 clones, 80% to 90% seen once. This receptor was obtained from a woman between 45 and 60 years old with acute or convalescent COVID-19. The specimen was peripheral blood. The chain employs TRBV7-2 and TRBJ1-3, with D tentatively TRBD1 (6 bases). This CDR3 is CASSWGQKTPGNTIYF. CDR3 DNA: TGTGCCAGCAGCTGGGGACAAAAAACCCCTGGAAACACCATATATTTT.